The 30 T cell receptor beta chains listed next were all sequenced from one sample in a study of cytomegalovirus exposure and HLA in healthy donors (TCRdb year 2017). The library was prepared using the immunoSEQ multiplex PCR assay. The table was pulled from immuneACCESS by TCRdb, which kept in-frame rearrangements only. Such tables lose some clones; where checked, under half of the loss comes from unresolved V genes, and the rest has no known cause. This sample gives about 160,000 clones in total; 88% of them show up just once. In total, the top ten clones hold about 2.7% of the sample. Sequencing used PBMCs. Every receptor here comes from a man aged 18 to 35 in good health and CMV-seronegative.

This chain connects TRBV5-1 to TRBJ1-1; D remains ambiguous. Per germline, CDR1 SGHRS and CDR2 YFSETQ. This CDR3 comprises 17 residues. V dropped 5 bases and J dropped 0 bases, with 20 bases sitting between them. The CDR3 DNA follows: TGCGCCAGCAGGCCCAGGTTCCAACAGCTTTTGAACACTGAAGCTTTCTTT. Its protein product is CASRPRFQQLLNTEAFF. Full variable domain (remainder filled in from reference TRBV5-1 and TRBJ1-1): KAGVTQTPRYLIKTRGQQVTLSCSPISGHRSVSWYQQTPGQGLQFLFEYFSETQRNKGNFPGRFSGRQFSNSRSEMNVSTLELGDSALYLCASRPRFQQLLNTEAFFGQGTRLTVV.

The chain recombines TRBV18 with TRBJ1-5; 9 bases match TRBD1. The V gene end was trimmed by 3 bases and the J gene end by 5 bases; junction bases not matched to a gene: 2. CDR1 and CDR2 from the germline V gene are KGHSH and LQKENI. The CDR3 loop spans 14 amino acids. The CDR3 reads CASSPGQGYQPQHF. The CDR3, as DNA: TGTGCCAGCTCACCGGGACAGGGCTATCAGCCCCAGCATTTT.

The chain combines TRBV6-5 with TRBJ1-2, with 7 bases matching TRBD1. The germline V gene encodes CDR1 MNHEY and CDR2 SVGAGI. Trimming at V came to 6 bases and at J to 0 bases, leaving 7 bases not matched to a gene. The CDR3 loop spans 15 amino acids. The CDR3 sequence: CASSPTGFANYGYTF. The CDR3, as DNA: TGTGCCAGCAGCCCGACAGGGTTTGCTAACTATGGCTACACCTTC.

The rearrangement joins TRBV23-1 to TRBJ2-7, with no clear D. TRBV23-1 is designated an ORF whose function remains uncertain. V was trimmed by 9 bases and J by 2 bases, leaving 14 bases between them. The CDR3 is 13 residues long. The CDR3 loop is CASRSTATYEQYV. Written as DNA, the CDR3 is TGCGCCAGTCGCAGCACAGCCACCTACGAGCAGTACGTC.

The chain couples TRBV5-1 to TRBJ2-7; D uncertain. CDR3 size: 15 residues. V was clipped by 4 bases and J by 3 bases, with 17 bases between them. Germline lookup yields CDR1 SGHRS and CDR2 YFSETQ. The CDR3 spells CASSAYPGPDYEQYV. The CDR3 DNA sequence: TGCGCCAGCAGCGCCTACCCAGGACCGGACTACGAGCAGTACGTC.

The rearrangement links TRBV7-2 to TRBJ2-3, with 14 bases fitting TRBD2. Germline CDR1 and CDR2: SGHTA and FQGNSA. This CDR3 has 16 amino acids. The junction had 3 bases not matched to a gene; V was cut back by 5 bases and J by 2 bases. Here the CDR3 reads CASSRTSGGSTDTQYF. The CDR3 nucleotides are TGTGCCAGCAGCCGGACTAGCGGGGGGTCCACAGATACGCAGTATTTT.

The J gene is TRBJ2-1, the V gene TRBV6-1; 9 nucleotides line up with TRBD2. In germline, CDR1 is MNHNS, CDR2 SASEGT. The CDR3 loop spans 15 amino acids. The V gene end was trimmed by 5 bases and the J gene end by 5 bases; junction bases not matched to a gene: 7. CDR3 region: CASSWTSVGDNEQFF. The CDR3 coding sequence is TGTGCCAGCAGTTGGACTAGCGTAGGGGACAATGAGCAGTTCTTC.

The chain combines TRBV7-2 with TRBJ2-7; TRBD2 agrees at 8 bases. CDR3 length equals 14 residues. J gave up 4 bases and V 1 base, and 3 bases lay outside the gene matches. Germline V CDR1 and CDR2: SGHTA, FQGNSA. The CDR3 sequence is CASSLGVAGYEQYF. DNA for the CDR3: TGTGCCAGCAGCTTAGGGGTAGCGGGATACGAGCAGTACTTC.

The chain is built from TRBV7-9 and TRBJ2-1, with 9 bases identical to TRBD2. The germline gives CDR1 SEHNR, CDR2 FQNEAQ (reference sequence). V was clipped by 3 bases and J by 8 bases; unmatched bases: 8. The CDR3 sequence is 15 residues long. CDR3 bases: TGTGCCAGCAGCTTCTTCTCGCGGGGGGGCGATGAGCAGTTCTTC. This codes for CASSFFSRGGDEQFF.

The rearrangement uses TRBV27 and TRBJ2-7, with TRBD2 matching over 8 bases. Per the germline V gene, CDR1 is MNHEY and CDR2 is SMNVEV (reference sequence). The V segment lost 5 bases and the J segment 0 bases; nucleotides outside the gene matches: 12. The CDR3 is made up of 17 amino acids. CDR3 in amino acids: CASSGGARGALSYEQYF. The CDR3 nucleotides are TGTGCCAGCAGTGGGGGGGCGCGGGGGGCCCTCTCCTACGAGCAGTACTTC.

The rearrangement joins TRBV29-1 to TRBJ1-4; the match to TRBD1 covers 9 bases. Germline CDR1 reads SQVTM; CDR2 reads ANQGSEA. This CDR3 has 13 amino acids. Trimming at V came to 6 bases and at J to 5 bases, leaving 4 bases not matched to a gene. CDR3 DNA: TGCAGCGTGGCCGGGACAGGGAATGAAAAACTGTTTTTT. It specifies CSVAGTGNEKLFF.

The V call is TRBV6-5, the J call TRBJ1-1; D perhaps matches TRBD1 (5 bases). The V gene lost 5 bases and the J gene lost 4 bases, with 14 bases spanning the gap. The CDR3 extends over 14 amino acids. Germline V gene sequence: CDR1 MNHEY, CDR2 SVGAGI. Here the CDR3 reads CASSLREGGTEAFF. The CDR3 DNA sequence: TGTGCCAGCAGTCTCAGGGAGGGAGGCACTGAAGCTTTCTTT.

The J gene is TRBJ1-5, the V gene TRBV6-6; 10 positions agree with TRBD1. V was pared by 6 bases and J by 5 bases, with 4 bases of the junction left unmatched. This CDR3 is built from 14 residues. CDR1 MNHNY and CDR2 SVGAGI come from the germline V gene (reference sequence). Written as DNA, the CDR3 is TGTGCCAGCAGGCGACAGGGGGCGGATCAGCCCCAGCATTTT. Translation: CASRRQGADQPQHF.

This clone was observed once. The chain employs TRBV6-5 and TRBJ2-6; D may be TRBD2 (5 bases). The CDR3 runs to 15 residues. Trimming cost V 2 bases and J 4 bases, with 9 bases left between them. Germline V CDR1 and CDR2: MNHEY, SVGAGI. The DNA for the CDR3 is TGTGCCAGCAGTTACAGGCGGGCCGGGGCCAACGTCCTGACTTTC. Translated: CASSYRRAGANVLTF.

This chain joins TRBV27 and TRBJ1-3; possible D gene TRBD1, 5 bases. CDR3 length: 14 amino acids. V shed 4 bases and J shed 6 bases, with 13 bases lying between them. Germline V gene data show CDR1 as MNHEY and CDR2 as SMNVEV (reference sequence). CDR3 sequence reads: CASSSPGGVNTIYF. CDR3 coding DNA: TGTGCCAGCAGTTCCCCTGGGGGGGTAAACACCATATATTTT.

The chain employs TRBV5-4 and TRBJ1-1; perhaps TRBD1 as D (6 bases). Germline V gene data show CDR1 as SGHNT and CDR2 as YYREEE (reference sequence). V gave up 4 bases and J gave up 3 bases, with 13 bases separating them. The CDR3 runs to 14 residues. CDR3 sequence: CASSLQTGYTEAFF. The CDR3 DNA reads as TGTGCCAGCAGCCTCCAAACAGGGTACACTGAAGCTTTCTTT.

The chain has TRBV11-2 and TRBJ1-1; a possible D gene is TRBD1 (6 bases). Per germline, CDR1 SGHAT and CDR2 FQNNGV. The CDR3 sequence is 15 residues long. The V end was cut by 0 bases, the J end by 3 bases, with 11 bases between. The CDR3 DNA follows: TGTGCCAGCAGCTTAGATGGGGGCAGTTACACTGAAGCTTTCTTT. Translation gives CASSLDGGSYTEAFF.

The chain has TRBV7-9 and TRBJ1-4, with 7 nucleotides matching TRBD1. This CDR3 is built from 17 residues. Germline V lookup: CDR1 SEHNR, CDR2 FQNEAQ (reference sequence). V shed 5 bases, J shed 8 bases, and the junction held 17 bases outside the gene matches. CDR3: CASSPVRDRASSEKLFF. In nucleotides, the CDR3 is TGTGCCAGCAGCCCTGTCCGGGACAGAGCCTCCTCGGAAAAACTGTTTTTT. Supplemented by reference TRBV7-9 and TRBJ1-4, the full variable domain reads DTGVSQNPRHKITKRGQNVTFRCDPISEHNRLYWYRQTLGQGPEFLTYFQNEAQLEKSRLLSDRFSAERPKGSFSTLEIQRTEQGDSAMYLCASSPVRDRASSEKLFFGSGTQLSVL.

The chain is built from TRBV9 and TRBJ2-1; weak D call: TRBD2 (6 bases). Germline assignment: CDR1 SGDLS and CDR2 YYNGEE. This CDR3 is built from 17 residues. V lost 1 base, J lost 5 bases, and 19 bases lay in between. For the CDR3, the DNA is TGTGCCAGCAGCGTAAGTGGCGGGATTAAGACCCACAATGAGCAGTTCTTC. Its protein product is CASSVSGGIKTHNEQFF. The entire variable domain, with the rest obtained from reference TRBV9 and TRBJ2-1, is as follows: DSGVTQTPKHLITATGQRVTLRCSPRSGDLSVYWYQQSLDQGLQFLIQYYNGEERAKGNILERFSAQQFPDLHSELNLSSLELGDSALYFCASSVSGGIKTHNEQFFGPGTRLTVL.

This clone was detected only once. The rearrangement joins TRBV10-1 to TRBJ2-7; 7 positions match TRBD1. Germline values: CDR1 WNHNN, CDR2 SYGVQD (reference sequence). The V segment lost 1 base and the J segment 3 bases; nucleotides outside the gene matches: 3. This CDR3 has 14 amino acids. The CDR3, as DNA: TGCGCCAGCAGTGAGTTATCAGGGGGCTACGAGCAGTACTTC. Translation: CASSELSGGYEQYF.

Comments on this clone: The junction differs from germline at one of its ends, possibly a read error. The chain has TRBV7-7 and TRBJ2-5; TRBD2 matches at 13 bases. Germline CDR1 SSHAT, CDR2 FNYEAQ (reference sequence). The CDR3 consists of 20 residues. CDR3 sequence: CASSSRGTSGNLGSGETQYF. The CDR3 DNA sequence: TGTGCTAGCAGTTCCCGTGGGACTAGCGGGAATCTGGGTTCCGGGGAGACCCAGTACTTC.

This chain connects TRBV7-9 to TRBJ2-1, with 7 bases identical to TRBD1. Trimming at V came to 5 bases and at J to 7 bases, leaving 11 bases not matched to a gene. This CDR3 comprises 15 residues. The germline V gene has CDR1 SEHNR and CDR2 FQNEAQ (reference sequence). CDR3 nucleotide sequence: TGTGCCAGCAGCCTGACCACGGGACAGATGAATGAGCAGTTCTTC. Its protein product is CASSLTTGQMNEQFF.

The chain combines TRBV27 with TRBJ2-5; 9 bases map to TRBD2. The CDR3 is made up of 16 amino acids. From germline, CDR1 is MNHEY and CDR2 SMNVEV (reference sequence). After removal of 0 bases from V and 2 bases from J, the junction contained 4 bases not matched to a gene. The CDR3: CASSLSPRGGQETQYF. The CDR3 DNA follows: TGTGCCAGCAGTTTATCGCCGCGGGGGGGACAAGAGACCCAGTACTTC.

The CDR3 DNA is TGCGCCAGCAGCCCTAAGGGAGGGGACACCGGGGAGCTGTTTTTT. Translated, it gives CASSPKGGDTGELFF. The genes are TRBV5-1 and TRBJ2-2; 7 bases match TRBD2. Trimming took 4 bases from V and 3 from J; bases not matched to a gene: 6. This CDR3 region has 15 residues. Per the germline V gene, CDR1 is SGHRS and CDR2 is YFSETQ. Combining the CDR3 with reference TRBV5-1 and TRBJ2-2 gives the whole variable domain KAGVTQTPRYLIKTRGQQVTLSCSPISGHRSVSWYQQTPGQGLQFLFEYFSETQRNKGNFPGRFSGRQFSNSRSEMNVSTLELGDSALYLCASSPKGGDTGELFFGEGSRLTVL.

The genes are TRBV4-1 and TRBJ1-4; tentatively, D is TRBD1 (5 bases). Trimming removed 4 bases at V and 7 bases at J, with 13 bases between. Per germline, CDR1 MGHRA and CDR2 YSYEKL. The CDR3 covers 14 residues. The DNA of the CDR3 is TGCGCCAGCAGCCCAGGGCCTATGGCTGAAAAACTGTTTTTT. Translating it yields CASSPGPMAEKLFF.

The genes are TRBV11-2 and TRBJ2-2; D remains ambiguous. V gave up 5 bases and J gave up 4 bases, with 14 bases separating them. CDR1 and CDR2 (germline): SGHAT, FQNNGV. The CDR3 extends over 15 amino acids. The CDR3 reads CASSPYEQFTGELFF. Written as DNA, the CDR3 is TGTGCCAGCAGCCCCTATGAACAGTTCACCGGGGAGCTGTTTTTT.

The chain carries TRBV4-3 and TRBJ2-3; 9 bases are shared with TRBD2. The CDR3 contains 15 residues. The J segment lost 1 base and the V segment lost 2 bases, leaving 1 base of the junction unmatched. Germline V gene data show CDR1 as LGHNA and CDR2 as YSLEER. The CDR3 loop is CASSQQREGTDTQYF. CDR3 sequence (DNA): TGCGCCAGCAGCCAACAGCGGGAGGGCACAGATACGCAGTATTTT.

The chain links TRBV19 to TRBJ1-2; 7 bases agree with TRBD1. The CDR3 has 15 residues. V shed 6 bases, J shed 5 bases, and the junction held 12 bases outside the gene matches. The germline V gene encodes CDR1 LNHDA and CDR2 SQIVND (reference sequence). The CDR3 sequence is CASSQGDKGRYGYTF. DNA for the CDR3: TGTGCCAGTAGCCAGGGGGACAAGGGGAGATATGGCTACACCTTC.

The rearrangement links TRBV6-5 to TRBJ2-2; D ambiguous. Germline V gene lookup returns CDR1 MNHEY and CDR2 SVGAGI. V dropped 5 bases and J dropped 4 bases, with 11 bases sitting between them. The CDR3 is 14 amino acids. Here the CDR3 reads CASSKPVGTGELFF. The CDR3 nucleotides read TGTGCCAGCAGTAAACCCGTCGGCACCGGGGAGCTGTTTTTT.

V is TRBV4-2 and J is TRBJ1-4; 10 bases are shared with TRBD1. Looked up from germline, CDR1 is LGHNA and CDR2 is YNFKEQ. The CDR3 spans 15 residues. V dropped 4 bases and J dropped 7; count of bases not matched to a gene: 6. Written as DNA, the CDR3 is TGTGCCAGCAGCCGAGGAGGACAGGGGGGTGAAAAACTGTTTTTT. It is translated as CASSRGGQGGEKLFF.